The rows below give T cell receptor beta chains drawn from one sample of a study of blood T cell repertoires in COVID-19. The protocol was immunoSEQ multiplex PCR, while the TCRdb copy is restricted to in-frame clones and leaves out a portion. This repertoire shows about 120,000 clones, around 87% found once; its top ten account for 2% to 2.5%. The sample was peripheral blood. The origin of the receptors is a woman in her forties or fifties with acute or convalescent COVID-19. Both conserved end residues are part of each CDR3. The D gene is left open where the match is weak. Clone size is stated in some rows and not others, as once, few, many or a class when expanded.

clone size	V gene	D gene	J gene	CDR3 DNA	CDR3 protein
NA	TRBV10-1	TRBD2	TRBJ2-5	TGCGCCAGCAGTGCGGGACTAGCGGGAACGGGCCAAGAGACCCAGTACTTC	CASSAGLAGTGQETQYF
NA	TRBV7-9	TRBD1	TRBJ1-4	TGTGCCAGCAGCCCGCGCTGGGACAGGGGAAAGGGGGAAAAACTGTTTTTT	CASSPRWDRGKGEKLFF
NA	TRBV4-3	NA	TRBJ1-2	TGCGCCAGCAGCCAATTCGGGGGGGCTGATGGCTACACCTTC	CASSQFGGADGYTF
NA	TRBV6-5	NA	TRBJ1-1	TGTGCCAGCAGAAATACAGGCAACACTGAAGCTTTCTTT	CASRNTGNTEAFF
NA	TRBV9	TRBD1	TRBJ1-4	TGTGCCAGCAGCGTAGCCCAGGGGGATCGAGAAAAACTGTTTTTT	CASSVAQGDREKLFF
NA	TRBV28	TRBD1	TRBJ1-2	TGTGCCAGCAGGACGGGACAGGGGGATGTGGGCTACACCTTC	CASRTGQGDVGYTF
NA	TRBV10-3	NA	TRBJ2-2	TGTGCCACCGAAGGAGGGAGGCCCGACACCGGGGAGCTGTTTTTT	CATEGGRPDTGELFF
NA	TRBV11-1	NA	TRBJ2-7	TGTGCCAGCAGCTTACGGACAGTCTCCTACGAGCAGTACTTC	CASSLRTVSYEQYF
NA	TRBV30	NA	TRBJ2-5	TGTGCCTGGAGCCGGGAGGAGACCCAGTACTTC	CAWSREETQYF
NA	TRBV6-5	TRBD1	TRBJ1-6	TGTGCCAGCAGCATACAGGGGGGAATTTCACCCCTCCACTTT	CASSIQGGISPLHF
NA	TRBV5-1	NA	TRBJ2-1	TGCGCCAGCAGCCTGACTTGGCTTCGGGATGAGCAGTTCTTC	CASSLTWLRDEQFF
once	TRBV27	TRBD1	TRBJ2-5	TGTGCCAGCAGTTTAAGGTTTGGGACAGAAGAGACCCAGTACTTC	CASSLRFGTEETQYF
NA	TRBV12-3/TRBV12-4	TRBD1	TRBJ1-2	TGTGCCAGCAGCACGACAGGGAGCTATGGCTACACCTTC	CASSTTGSYGYTF
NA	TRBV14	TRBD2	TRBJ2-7	TGTGCCAGCAGCCAAGCGCCGGGACTAGGCTACGAGCAGTACTTC	CASSQAPGLGYEQYF
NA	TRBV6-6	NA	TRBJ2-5	TGTGCCAGCAGTCCTTCGATACTGGCCCGAGGGGGAAAAGAGACCCAGTACTTC	CASSPSILARGGKETQYF
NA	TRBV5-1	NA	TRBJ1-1	TGCGCCAGCAGCGGGGGACTGAGGGACACTGAAGCTTTCTTT	CASSGGLRDTEAFF
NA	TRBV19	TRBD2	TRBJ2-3	TGTGCCAGTAGTGTTGGACTAGCGGGGCCAGATACGCAGTATTTT	CASSVGLAGPDTQYF
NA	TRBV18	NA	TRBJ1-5	TGTGCCAGCTCACCAACCGAGAATCAGCCCCAGCATTTT	CASSPTENQPQHF
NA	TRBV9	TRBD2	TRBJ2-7	TGTGCCAGCAGCACCGGACTAGCGGGAGGACGGGGGGAGCAGTACTTC	CASSTGLAGGRGEQYF
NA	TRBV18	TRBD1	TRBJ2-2	TGTGCCAGCTCTGAACCTCGACAGGGACCGAACACCGGGGAGCTGTTTTTT	CASSEPRQGPNTGELFF
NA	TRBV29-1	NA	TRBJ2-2	TGCAGCGTTGTGTCAGGGGTGACCGGGGAGCTGTTTTTT	CSVVSGVTGELFF
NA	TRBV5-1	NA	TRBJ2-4	TGCGCCAGCAGCTTAACGGTAGCCAAAAACATTCAGTACTTC	CASSLTVAKNIQYF
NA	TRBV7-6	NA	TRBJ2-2	TGTGCCAGCAGCGCACAGGGGGGGGAATTCGGGGAGCTGTTTTTT	CASSAQGGEFGELFF
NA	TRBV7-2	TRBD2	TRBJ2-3	TGTGCCAGCAGCATTACTAGCGGGAGGGCCGCAGATACGCAGTATTTT	CASSITSGRAADTQYF
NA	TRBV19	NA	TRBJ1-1	TGTGCCAGTAGAGGAGAGGGGGAGTGGGACACTGAAGCTTTCTTT	CASRGEGEWDTEAFF
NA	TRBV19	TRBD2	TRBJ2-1	TGTGCCAGTAGTATACCGACTAGCGGGAGTGGCGAGCAGTTCTTC	CASSIPTSGSGEQFF
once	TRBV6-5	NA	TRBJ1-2	TGTGCCAGCAGCCGAACTTTCGAATATGGCTACACCTTC	CASSRTFEYGYTF
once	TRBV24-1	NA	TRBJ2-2	TGTGCCACCAGTTCGGTTAGCGGCTCGACCGGGGAGCTGTTTTTT	CATSSVSGSTGELFF
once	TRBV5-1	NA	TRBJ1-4	TGCGCCAGCAGCCTTCGCGGGGATGGTTATGAAAAACTGTTTTTT	CASSLRGDGYEKLFF
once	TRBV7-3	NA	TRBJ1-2	TGTGCCAGCAGCCCATTAGGGGGGGCTAACTATGGCTACACCTTC	CASSPLGGANYGYTF
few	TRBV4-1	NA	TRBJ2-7	TGCGCCAGCAGCCAAGACCAGGCCCAGGGCCGCTACGAGCAGTACTTC	CASSQDQAQGRYEQYF
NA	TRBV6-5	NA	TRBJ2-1	TGTGCCAGCAGTTACCTCCGGGGTGAGCAGTTCTTC	CASSYLRGEQFF
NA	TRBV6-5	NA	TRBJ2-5	TGTGCCAGCAGTTACTCTCAGCGACAAGAGACCCAGTACTTC	CASSYSQRQETQYF
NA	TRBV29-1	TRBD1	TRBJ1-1	TGCAGCGTTGGTGACAGGGGGCGGTCTGAAGCTTTCTTT	CSVGDRGRSEAFF
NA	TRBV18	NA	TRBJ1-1	TGTGCCAGCTCACCACAACAGGGTCATAACTCTCACACTGAAGCTTTCTTT	CASSPQQGHNSHTEAFF
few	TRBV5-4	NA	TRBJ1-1	TGTGCCAGCAGCTTGATAGAGAACACTGAAGCTTTCTTT	CASSLIENTEAFF
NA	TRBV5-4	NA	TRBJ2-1	TGTGCCAGCAGCCTCACAGGGAACAGCAATGAGCAGTTCTTC	CASSLTGNSNEQFF
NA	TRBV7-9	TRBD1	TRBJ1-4	TGTGCCAGCAGCTTTTATCCGACAGGGGGGGATGAAAAACTGTTTTTT	CASSFYPTGGDEKLFF
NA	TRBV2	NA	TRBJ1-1	TGTGCCAGCAGTGAATTGGGAACAGGGAACACTGAAGCTTTCTTT	CASSELGTGNTEAFF
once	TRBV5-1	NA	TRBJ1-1	TGCGCCAGCAGCTTGGCGACACAGAACACTGAAGCTTTCTTT	CASSLATQNTEAFF
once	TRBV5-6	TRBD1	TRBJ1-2	TGTGCCAGCAGCATTCGGGACAGGGGTTTATATGGCTACACCTTC	CASSIRDRGLYGYTF
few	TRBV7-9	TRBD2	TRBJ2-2	TGTGCCAGCAGCCTTCCCCTCGATAGCGGGGCCGGGGAGCTGTTTTTT	CASSLPLDSGAGELFF
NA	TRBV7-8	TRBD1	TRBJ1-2	TGTGCCAGCAGCTTAGCCGATCAGGGGGCCGGCTATGGCTACACCTTC	CASSLADQGAGYGYTF
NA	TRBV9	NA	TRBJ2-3	TGTGCCAGCAGCGTAGACGGTCACGAGGCAGATACGCAGTATTTT	CASSVDGHEADTQYF
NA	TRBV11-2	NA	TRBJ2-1	TGTGCCAGCAGCCCCGCACTACTACTAGTTACTATTGAGCAGTTCTTC	CASSPALLLVTIEQFF
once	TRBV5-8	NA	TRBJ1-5	TGTGCCAGCAGCTTGACTTTTAATCAGCCCCAGCATTTT	CASSLTFNQPQHF
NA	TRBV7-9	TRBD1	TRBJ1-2	TGTGCCAGCAGCTTGTTGGACAGGGGAGCCTATGGCTACACCTTC	CASSLLDRGAYGYTF
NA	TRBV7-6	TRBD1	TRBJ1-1	TGTGCCAGCAGCGCGGACAGGTACACTGAAGCTTTCTTT	CASSADRYTEAFF
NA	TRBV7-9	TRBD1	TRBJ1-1	TGTGCCAGCAGCACTCAGACAGGGGGCACTGAAGCTTTCTTT	CASSTQTGGTEAFF
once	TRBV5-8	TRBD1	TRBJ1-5	TGTGCCAGCAGCCCCCGGACAGGGAATCAGCCCCAGCATTTT	CASSPRTGNQPQHF
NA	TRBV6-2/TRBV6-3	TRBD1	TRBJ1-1	TGTGCCAGCAGTTACTCACAGGGGACCATGAACACTGAAGCTTTCTTT	CASSYSQGTMNTEAFF
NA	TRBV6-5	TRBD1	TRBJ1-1	TGTGCCAGCAGTTACTGGGACAGCACTGAAGCTTTCTTT	CASSYWDSTEAFF
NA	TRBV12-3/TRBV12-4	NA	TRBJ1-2	TGTGCCAGCAGTCTTGGGGCCAACTATGGCTACACCTTC	CASSLGANYGYTF
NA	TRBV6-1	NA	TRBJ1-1	TGTGCCAGCAGTGAATATCTTGAAGCTTTCTTT	CASSEYLEAFF
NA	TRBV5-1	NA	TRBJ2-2	TGCGCCAGCAGCTTGCGTGGGGGAGCATCCGTTGTACTAGGGGGTCACACCGGGGAGCTGTTTTTT	CASSLRGGASVVLGGHTGELFF